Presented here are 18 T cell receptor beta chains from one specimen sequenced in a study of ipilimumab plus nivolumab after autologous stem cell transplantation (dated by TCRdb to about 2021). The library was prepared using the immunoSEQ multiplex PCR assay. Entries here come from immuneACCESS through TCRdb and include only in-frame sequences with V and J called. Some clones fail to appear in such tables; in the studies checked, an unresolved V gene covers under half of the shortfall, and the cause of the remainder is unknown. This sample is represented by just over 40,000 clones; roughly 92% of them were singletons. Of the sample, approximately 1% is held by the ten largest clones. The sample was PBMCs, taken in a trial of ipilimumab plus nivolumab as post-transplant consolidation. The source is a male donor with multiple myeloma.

CDR3 loop: CASSGTSGRGASNEQFF. DNA of the CDR3: TGCGCCAGCAGTGGGACTAGCGGGAGAGGGGCTAGCAATGAGCAGTTCTTC. The rearrangement links TRBV23-1 to TRBJ2-1, with TRBD2 matching over 14 bases. TRBV23-1 is annotated as an ORF whose role is uncertain. Trimming at V came to 5 bases and at J to 6 bases, leaving 9 bases not matched to a gene. The CDR3 totals 17 residues.

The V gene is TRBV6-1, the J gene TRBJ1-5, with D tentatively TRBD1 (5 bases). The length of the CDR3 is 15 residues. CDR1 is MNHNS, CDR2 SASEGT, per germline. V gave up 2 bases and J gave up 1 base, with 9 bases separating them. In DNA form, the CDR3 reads TGTGCCAGCAGTGAACTGGGGACCAGCAATCAGCCCCAGCATTTT. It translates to CASSELGTSNQPQHF.

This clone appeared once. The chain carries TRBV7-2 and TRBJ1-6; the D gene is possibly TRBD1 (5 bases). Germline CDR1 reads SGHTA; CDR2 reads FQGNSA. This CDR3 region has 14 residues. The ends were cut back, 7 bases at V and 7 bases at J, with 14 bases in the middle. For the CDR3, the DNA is TGTGCCAGCACCACCGGGACCCCCAATTCACCCCTCCACTTT. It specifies CASTTGTPNSPLHF.

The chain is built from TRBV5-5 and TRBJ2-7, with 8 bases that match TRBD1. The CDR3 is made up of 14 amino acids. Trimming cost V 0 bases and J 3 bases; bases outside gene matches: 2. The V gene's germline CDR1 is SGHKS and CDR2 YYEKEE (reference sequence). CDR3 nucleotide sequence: TGTGCCAGCAGCTTGGGGGACAGGCACTACGAGCAGTACTTC. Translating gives CASSLGDRHYEQYF.

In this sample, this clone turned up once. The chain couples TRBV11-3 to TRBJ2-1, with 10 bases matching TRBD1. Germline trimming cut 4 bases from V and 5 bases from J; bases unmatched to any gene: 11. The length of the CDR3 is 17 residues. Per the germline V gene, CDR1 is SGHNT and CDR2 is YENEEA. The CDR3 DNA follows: TGTGCCAGCAGCTACGGGCTTGGGACAGGGGCGGACAATGAGCAGTTCTTC. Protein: CASSYGLGTGADNEQFF.

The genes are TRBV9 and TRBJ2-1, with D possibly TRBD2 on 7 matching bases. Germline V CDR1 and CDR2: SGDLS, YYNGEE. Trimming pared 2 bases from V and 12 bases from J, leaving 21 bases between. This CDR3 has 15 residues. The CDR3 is CASSVDSTGGRGQFF. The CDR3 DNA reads TGTGCCAGCAGCGTCGATAGCACGGGGGGCAGGGGGCAGTTCTTC. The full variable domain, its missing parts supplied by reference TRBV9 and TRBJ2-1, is DSGVTQTPKHLITATGQRVTLRCSPRSGDLSVYWYQQSLDQGLQFLIQYYNGEERAKGNILERFSAQQFPDLHSELNLSSLELGDSALYFCASSVDSTGGRGQFFGPGTRLTVL.

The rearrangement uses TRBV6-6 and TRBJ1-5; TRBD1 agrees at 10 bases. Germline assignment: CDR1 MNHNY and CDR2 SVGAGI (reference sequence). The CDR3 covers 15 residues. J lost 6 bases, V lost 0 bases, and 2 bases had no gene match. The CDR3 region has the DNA TGTGCCAGCAGTTACTCCGGGACAGGGGCTCAGCCCCAGCATTTT. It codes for CASSYSGTGAQPQHF.

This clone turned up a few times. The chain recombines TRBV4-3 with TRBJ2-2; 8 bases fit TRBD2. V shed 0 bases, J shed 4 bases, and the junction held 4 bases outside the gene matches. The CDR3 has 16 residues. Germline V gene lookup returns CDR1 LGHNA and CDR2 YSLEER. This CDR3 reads CASSQDGSGGTGELFF. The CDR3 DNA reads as TGCGCCAGCAGCCAAGATGGGAGCGGGGGCACCGGGGAGCTGTTTTTT.

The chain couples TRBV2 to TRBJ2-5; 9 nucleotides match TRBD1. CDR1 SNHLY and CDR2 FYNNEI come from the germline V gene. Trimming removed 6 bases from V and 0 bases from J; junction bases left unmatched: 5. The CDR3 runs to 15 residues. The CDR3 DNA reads TGTGCCAGCAGCGGACAGGGGTCGGACCAAGAGACCCAGTACTTC. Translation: CASSGQGSDQETQYF.

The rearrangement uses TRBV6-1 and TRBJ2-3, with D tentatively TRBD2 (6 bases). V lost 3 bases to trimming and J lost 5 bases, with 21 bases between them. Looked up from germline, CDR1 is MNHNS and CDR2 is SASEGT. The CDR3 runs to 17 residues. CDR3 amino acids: CASSDPLVGGRIDTQYF. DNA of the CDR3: TGTGCCAGCAGTGACCCCCTGGTAGGAGGGCGGATAGATACGCAGTATTTT.

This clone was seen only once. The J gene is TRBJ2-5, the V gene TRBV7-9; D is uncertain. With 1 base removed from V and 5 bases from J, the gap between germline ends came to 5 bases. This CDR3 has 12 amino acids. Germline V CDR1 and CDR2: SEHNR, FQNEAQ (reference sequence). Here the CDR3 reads CASSLGSETQYF. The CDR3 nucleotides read TGTGCCAGCAGCTTAGGGAGCGAGACCCAGTACTTC.

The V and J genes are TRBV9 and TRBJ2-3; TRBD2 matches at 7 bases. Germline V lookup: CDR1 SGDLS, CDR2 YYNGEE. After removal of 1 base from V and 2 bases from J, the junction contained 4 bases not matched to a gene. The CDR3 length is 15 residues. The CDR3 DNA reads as TGTGCCAGCAGCGTACGGAGCGGGGCCACAGATACGCAGTATTTT. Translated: CASSVRSGATDTQYF.

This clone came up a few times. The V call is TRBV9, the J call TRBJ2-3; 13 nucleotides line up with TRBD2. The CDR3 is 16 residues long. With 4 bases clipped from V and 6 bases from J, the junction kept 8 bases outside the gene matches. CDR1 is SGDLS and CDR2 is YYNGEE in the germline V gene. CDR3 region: CASSSGLAGVLDTQYF. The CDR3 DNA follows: TGTGCCAGCAGCTCCGGACTAGCGGGGGTACTGGATACGCAGTATTTT.

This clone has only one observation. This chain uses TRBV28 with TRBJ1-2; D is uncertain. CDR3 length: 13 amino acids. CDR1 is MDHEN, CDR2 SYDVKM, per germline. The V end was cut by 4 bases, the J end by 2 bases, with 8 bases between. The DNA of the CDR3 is TGTGCCAGCAGTTCAGCGGGGAACTATGGCTACACCTTC. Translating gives CASSSAGNYGYTF.

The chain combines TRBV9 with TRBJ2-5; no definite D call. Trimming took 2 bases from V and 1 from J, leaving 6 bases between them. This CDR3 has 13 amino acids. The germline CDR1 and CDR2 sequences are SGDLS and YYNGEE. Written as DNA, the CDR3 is TGTGCCAGCAGCGTTTCCAGCCAAGAGACCCAGTACTTC. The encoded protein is CASSVSSQETQYF.

CDR3: CSVQTGQNTEAFF. The DNA of the CDR3 is TGCAGCGTTCAGACAGGACAGAACACTGAAGCTTTCTTT. V usage is TRBV29-1 and J usage is TRBJ1-1; maybe TRBD1 (6 bases). Germline V gene lookup returns CDR1 SQVTM and CDR2 ANQGSEA. The CDR3 consists of 13 residues. V shed 5 bases and J shed 1 base, with 11 bases lying between them.

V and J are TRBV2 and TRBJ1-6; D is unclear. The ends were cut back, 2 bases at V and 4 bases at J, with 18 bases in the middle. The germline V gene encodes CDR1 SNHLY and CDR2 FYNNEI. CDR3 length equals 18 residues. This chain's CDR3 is CASSESGVVAVYNSPLHF. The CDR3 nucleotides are TGTGCCAGCAGTGAATCGGGAGTGGTAGCTGTGTATAATTCACCCCTCCACTTT.

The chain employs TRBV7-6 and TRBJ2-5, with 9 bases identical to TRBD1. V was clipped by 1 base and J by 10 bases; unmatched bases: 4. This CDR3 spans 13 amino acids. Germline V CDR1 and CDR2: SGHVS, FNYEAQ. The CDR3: CASSLGGQGLQYF. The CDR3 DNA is TGTGCCAGCAGCTTAGGGGGACAGGGCCTCCAGTACTTC.